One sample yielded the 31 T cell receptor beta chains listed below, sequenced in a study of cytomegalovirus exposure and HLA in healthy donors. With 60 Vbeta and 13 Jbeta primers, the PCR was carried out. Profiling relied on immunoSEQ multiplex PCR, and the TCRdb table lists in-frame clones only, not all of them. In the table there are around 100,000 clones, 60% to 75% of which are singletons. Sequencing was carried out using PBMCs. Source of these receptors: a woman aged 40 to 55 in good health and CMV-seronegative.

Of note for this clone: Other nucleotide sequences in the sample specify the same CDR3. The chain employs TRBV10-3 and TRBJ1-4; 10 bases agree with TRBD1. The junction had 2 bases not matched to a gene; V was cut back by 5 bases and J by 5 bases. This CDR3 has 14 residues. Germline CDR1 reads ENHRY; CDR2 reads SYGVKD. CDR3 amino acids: CAISPGQGNEKLFF. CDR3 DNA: TGTGCCATCAGTCCGGGACAGGGGAATGAAAAACTGTTTTTT.

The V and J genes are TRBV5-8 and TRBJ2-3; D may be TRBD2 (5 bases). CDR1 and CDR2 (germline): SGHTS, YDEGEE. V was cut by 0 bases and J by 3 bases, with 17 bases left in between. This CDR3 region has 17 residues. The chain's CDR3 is CASSLEVWERRTDTQYF. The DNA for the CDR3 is TGTGCCAGCAGCTTGGAGGTCTGGGAGAGGCGGACAGATACGCAGTATTTT.

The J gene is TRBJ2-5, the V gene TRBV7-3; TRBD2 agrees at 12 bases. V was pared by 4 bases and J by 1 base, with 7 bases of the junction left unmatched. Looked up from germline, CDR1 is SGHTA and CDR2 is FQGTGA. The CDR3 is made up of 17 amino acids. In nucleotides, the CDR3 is TGTGCCAGCAGCTCGCGACTAGCGGGGGACACCCAAGAGACCCAGTACTTC. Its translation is CASSSRLAGDTQETQYF.

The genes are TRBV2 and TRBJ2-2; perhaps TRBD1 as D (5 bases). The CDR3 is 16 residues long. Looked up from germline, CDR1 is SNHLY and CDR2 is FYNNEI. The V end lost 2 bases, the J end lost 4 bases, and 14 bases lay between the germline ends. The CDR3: CASSERQGWGTGELFF. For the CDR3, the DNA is TGTGCCAGCAGTGAAAGGCAGGGATGGGGCACCGGGGAGCTGTTTTTT.

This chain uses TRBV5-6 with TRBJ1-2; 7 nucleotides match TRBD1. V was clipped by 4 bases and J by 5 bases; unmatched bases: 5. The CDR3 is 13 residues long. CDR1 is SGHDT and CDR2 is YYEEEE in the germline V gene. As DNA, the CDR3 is TGTGCCAGCAGCAAAGGGACAGCGTATGGCTACACCTTC. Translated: CASSKGTAYGYTF.

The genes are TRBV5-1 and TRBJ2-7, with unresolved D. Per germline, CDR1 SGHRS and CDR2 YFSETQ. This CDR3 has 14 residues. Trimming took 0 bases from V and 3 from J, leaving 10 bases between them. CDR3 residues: CASSLETVGYEQYF. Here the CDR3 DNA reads TGCGCCAGCAGCTTGGAGACTGTAGGCTACGAGCAGTACTTC.

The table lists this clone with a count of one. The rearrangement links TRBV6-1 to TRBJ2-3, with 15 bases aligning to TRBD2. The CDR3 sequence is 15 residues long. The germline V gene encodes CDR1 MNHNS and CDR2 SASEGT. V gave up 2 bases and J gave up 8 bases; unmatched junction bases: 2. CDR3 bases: TGTGCCAGCAGTGAAAGGACTAGCGGGAGGGGTACGCAGTATTTT. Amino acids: CASSERTSGRGTQYF.

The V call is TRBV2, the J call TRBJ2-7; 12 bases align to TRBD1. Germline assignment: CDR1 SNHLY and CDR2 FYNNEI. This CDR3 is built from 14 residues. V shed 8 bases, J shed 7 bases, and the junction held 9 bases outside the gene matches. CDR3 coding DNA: TGTGCCAGCGGCGGGGACAGGGGGCTTGAGGAGCAGTACTTC. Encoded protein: CASGGDRGLEEQYF.

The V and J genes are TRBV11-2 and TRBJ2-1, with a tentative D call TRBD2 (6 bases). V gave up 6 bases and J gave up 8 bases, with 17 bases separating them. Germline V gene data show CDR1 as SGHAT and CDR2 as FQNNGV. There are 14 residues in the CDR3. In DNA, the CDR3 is TGTGCCAGCAGGGATTGGAGGGGCATCGATGAGCAGTTCTTC. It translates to CASRDWRGIDEQFF.

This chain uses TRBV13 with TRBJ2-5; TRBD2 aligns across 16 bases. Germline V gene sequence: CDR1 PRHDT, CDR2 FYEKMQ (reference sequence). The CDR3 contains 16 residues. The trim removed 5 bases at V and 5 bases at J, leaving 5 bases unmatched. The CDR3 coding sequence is TGTGCCAGCAGCCTGGGACTAGCGGGAGGGTTCGAGACCCAGTACTTC. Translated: CASSLGLAGGFETQYF.

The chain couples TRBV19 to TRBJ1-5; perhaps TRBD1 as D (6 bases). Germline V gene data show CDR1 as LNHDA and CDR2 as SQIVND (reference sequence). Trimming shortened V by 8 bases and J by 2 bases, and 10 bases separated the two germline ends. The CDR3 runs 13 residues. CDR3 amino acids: CASDRKGNQPQHF. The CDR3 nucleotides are TGTGCCAGTGACAGGAAGGGCAATCAGCCCCAGCATTTT.

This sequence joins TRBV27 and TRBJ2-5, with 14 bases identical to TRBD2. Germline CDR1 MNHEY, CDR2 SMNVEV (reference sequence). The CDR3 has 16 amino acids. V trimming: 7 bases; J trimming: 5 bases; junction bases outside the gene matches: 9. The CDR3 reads CASTEIRTSGGETQYF. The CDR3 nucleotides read TGTGCCAGCACCGAAATCCGGACTAGCGGGGGGGAGACCCAGTACTTC.

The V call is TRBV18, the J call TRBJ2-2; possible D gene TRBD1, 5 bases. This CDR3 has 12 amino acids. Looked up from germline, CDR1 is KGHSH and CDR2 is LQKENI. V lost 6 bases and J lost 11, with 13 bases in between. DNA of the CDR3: TGTGCCAGCTCCAGAATCGACAGCGAGCTGTTTTTT. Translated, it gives CASSRIDSELFF.

The CDR3 sequence is CASSSSATGGTYEQYF. The CDR3 region has the DNA TGTGCCAGCAGTTCCAGCGCGACAGGGGGTACCTACGAGCAGTACTTC. The V gene is TRBV6-5, the J gene TRBJ2-7, with 9 nucleotides matching TRBD1. The germline CDR1 and CDR2 sequences are MNHEY and SVGAGI. The CDR3 has 16 residues. V shed 4 bases and J 2 bases; nucleotides not matched to a gene: 9.

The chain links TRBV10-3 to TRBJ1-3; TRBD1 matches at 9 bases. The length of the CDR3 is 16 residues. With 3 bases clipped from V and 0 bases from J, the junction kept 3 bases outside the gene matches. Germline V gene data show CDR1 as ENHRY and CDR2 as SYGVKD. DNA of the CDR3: TGTGCCATCAGTGAAGAGACAGGGGGCTCTGGAAACACCATATATTTT. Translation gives CAISEETGGSGNTIYF.

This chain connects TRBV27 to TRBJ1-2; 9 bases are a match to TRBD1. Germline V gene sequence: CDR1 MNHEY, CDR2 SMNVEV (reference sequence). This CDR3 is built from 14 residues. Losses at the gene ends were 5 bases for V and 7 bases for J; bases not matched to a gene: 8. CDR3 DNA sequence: TGTGCCAGCAGTCTGGACAGGGGAGCTCCTGGCTACACCTTC. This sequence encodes CASSLDRGAPGYTF.

CDR3 region: CASSYSDRGGQYF. The CDR3 DNA is TGTGCCAGCAGTTACTCGGACCGTGGGGGCCAGTACTTC. The chain has TRBV6-5 and TRBJ2-4, with D perhaps matching TRBD1 (6 bases). Germline loops: CDR1 MNHEY, CDR2 SVGAGI. The germline V and J ends were trimmed by 0 bases and 13 bases, with 13 bases remaining between them. CDR3 length equals 13 residues.

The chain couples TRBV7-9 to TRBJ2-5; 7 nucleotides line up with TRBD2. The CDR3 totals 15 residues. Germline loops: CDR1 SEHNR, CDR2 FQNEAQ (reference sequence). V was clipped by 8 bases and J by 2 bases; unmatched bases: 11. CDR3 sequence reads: CASGKPGLVQETQYF. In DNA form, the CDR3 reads TGTGCCAGCGGAAAGCCTGGACTAGTTCAAGAGACCCAGTACTTC.

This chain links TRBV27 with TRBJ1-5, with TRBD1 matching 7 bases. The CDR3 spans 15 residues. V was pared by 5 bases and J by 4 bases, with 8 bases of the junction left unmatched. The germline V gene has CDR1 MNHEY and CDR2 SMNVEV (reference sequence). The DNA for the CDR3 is TGTGCCAGCAGTACGTCAGGGGGATGGAATCAGCCCCAGCATTTT. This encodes CASSTSGGWNQPQHF.

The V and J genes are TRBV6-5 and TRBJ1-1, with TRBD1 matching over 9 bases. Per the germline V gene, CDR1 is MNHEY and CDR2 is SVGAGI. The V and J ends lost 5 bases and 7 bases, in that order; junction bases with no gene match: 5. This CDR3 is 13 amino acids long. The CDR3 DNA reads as TGTGCCAGCAGTAAAGACAGGGGGGATGAAGCTTTCTTT. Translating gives CASSKDRGDEAFF.

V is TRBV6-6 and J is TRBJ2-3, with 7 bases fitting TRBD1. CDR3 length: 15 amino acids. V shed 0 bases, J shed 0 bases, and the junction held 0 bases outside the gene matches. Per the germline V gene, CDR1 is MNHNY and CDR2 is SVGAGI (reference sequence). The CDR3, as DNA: TGTGCCAGCAGTTACTCGGACAGGAGCACAGATACGCAGTATTTT. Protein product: CASSYSDRSTDTQYF.

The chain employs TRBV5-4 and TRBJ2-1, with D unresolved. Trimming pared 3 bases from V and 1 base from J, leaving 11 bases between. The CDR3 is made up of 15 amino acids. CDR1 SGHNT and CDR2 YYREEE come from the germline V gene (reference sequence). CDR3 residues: CASSSNGGSYNEQFF. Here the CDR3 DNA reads TGTGCCAGCAGCTCCAACGGCGGTTCCTACAATGAGCAGTTCTTC.

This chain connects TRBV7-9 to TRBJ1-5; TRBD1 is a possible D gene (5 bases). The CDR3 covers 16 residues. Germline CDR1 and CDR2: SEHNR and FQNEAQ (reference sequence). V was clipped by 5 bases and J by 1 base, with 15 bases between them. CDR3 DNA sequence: TGTGCCAGCAGCCTCGGGGGATATCGAAGCAATCAGCCCCAGCATTTT. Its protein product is CASSLGGYRSNQPQHF.

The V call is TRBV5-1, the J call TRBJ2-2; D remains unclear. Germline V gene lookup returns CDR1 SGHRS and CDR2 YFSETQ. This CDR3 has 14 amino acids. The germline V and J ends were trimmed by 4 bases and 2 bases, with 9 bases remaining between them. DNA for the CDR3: TGCGCCAGCAGCATGGGTAGTAACACCGGGGAGCTGTTTTTT. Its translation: CASSMGSNTGELFF.

In DNA form, the CDR3 reads TGTGCCAGCACCGTAGCGGGGGGGCTTCAAGAGACCCAGTACTTC. This codes for CASTVAGGLQETQYF. V is TRBV27 and J is TRBJ2-5; 11 nucleotides match TRBD2. Germline V gives CDR1 MNHEY, CDR2 SMNVEV (reference sequence). The junction had 6 bases not matched to a gene; V was cut back by 7 bases and J by 2 bases. The CDR3 covers 15 residues.

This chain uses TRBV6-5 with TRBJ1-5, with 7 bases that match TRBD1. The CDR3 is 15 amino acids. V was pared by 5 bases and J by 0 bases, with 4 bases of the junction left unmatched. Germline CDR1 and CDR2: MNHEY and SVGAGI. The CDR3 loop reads CASSKQGFSNQPQHF. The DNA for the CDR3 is TGTGCCAGCAGTAAACAGGGGTTTAGCAATCAGCCCCAGCATTTT.

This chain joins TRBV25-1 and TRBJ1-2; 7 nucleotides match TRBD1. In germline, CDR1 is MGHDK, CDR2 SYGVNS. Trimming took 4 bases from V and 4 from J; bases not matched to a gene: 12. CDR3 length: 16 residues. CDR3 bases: TGTGCCAGCAGTGCGTTGACAGGGACGGTCAGCTATGGCTACACCTTC. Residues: CASSALTGTVSYGYTF.

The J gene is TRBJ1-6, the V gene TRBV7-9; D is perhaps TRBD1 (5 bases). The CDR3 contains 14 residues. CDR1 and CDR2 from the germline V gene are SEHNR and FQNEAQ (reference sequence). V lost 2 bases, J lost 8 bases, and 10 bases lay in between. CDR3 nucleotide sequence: TGTGCCAGCAGCTTACCAGGGCCGGATTCACCCCTCCACTTT. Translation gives CASSLPGPDSPLHF.

The chain's CDR3 is CASSLGPDPRSNQPQHF. CDR3 nucleotide sequence: TGTGCCAGCAGCTTGGGGCCCGATCCCCGTAGCAATCAGCCCCAGCATTTT. The V gene is TRBV5-6, the J gene TRBJ1-5; D is unresolved. CDR1 is SGHDT and CDR2 is YYEEEE in the germline V gene. V was cut by 0 bases and J by 0 bases, with 13 bases left in between. There are 17 residues in the CDR3.

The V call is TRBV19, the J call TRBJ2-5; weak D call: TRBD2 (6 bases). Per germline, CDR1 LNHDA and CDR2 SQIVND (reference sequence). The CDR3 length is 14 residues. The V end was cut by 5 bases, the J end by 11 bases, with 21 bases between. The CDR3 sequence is CASSSPGLGDQQYF. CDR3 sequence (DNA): TGTGCCAGTAGTTCGCCGGGACTCGGAGACCAGCAGTACTTC.

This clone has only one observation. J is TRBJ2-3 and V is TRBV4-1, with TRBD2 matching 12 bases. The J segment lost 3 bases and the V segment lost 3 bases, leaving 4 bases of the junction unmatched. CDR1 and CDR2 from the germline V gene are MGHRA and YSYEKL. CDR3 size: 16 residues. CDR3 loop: CASSQATSGRTDTQYF. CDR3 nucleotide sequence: TGCGCCAGCAGCCAGGCGACTAGCGGGAGAACAGATACGCAGTATTTT.